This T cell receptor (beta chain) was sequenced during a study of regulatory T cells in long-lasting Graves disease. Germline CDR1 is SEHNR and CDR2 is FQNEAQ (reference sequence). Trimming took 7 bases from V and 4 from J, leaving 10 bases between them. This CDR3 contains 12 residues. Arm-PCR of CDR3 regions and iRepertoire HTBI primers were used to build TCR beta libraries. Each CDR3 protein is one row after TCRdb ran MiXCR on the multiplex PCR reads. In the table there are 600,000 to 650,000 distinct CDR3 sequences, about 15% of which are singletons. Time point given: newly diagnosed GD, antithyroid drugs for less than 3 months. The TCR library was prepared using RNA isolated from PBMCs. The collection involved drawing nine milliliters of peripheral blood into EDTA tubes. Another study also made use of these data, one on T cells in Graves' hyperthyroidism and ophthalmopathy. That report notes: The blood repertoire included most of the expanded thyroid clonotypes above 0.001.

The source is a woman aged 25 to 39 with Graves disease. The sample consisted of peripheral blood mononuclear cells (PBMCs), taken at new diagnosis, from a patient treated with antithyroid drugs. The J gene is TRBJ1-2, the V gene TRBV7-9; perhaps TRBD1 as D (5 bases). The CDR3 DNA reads TGTGCCAGCAAAGCCAGGGTCTATGGCTACACCTTC. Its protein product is CASKARVYGYTF.